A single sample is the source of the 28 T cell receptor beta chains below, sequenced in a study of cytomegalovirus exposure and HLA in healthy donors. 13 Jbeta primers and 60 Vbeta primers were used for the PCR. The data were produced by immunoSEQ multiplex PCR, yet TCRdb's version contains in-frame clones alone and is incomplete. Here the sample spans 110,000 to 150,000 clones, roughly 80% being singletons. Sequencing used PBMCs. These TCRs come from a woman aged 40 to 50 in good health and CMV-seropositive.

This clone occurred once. In nucleotides, the CDR3 is TGTGCCAGCAGCTCGAACAGGGGGCGGATCGGGGAGCTGTTTTTT. Translated: CASSSNRGRIGELFF. The rearrangement joins TRBV11-2 to TRBJ2-2; the match to TRBD1 covers 9 bases. With V trimmed by 4 bases and J by 7 bases, 7 bases remained unmatched. Germline-derived CDR1 and CDR2 are SGHAT and FQNNGV. This CDR3 is built from 15 residues.

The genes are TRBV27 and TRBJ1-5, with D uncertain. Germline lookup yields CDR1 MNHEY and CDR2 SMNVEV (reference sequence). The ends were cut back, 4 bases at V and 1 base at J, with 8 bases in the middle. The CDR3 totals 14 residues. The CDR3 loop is CASSSATSNQPQHF. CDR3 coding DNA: TGTGCCAGCAGTTCCGCGACAAGCAATCAGCCCCAGCATTTT.

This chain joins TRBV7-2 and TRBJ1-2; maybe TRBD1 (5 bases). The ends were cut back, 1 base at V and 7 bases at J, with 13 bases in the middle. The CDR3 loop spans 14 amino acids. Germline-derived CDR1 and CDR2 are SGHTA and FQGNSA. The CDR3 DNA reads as TGTGCCAGCAGCTTAGGCAGGGAAAAGGGTGGCTACACCTTC. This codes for CASSLGREKGGYTF.

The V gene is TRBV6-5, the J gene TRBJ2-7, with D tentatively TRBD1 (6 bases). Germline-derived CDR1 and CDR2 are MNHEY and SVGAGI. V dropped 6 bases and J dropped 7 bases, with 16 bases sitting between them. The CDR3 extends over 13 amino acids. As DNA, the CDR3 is TGTGCCAGCAGCAGGGACATTCTTGGGGAGCAGTACTTC. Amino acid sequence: CASSRDILGEQYF.

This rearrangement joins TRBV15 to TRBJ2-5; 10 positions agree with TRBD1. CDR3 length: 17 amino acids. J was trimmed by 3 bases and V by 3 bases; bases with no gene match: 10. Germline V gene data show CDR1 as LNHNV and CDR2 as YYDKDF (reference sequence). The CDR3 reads CATSSAITGTGEETQYF. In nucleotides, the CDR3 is TGTGCCACCAGCAGTGCTATTACCGGGACAGGGGAAGAGACCCAGTACTTC.

CDR3 in DNA: TGTGCCAGCAGCCCCGGGGACATTCTTCTTGGGGGATATGGCTACACCTTC. Amino acid sequence: CASSPGDILLGGYGYTF. The chain is built from TRBV14 and TRBJ1-2; tentative D call: TRBD1 (6 bases). Germline V gives CDR1 SGHDN, CDR2 FVKESK. The V end was cut by 4 bases, the J end by 5 bases, with 23 bases between. The CDR3 is 17 residues long.

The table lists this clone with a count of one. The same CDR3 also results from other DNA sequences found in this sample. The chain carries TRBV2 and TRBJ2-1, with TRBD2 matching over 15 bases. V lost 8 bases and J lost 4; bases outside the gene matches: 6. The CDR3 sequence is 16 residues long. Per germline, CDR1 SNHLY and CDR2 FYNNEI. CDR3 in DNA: TGTGCCAGCTGCCGGACTAGCGGGGGGGCTTACAATGAGCAGTTCTTC. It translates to CASCRTSGGAYNEQFF.

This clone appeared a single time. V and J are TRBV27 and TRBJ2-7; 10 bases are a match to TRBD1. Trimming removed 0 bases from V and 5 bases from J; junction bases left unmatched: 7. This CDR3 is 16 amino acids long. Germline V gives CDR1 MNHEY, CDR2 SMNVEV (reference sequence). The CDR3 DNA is TGTGCCAGCAGTTTATCCGTAGGGGACAGGGGCAACGAGCAGTACTTC. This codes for CASSLSVGDRGNEQYF.

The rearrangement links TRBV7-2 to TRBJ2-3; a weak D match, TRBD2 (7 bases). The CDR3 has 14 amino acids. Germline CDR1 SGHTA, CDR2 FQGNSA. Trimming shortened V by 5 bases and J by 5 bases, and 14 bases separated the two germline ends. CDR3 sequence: CASSRGGQEDTQYF. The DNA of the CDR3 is TGTGCCAGCAGCAGGGGGGGGCAGGAAGATACGCAGTATTTT.

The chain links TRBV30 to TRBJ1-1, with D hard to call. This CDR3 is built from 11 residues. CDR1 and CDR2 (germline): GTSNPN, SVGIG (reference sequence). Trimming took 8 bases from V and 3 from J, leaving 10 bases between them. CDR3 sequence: CALAEDTEAFF. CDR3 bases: TGTGCCCTCGCGGAGGACACTGAAGCTTTCTTT.

For the CDR3, the DNA is TGCAGTGCTGGACAGTACAATGAGCAGTTCTTC. It is translated as CSAGQYNEQFF. The gene calls are TRBV20-1 and TRBJ2-1, with D perhaps matching TRBD1 (6 bases). V was cut by 5 bases and J by 4 bases, with 6 bases left in between. The CDR3 totals 11 residues. Germline V lookup: CDR1 DFQATT, CDR2 SNEGSKA (reference sequence).

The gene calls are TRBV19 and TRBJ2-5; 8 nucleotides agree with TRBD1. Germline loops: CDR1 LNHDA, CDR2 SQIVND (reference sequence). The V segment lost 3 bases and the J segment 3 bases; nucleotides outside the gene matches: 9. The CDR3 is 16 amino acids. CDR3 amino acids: CASSIPRQGNEETQYF. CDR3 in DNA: TGTGCCAGTAGTATTCCCCGACAGGGGAACGAAGAGACCCAGTACTTC.

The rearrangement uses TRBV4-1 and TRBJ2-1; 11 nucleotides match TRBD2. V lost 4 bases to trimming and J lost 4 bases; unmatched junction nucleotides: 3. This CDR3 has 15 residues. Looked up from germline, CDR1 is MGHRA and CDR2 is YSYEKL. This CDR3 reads CASSPLAGAYNEQFF. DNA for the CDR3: TGCGCCAGCAGCCCACTAGCGGGGGCGTACAATGAGCAGTTCTTC.

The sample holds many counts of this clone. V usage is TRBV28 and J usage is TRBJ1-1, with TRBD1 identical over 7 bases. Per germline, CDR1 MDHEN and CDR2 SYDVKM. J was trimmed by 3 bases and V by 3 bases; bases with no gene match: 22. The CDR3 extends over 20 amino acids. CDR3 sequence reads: CASSLRYGQRTGGVHTEAFF. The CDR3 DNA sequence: TGTGCCAGCAGTTTGCGTTACGGACAAAGGACAGGTGGGGTGCACACTGAAGCTTTCTTT.

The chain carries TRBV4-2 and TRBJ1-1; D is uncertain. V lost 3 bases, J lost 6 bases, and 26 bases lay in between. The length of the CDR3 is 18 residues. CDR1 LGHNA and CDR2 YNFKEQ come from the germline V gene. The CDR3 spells CASSHPQPGAQEAAEAFF. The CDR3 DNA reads TGTGCCAGCAGCCATCCCCAACCGGGAGCCCAGGAGGCGGCTGAAGCTTTCTTT.

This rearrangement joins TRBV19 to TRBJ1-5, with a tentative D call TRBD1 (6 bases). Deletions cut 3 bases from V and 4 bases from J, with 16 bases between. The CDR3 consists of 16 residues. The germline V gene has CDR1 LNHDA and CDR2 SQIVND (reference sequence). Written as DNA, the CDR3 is TGTGCCAGTAGTATTTGGGAAAGGGGGGGGAATCAGCCCCAGCATTTT. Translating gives CASSIWERGGNQPQHF.

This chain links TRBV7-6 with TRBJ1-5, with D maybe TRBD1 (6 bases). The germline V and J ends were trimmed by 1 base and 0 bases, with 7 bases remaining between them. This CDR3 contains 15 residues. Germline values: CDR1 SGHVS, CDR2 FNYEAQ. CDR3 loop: CASSLDRVSNQPQHF. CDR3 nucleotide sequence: TGTGCCAGCAGCTTAGACAGGGTTAGCAATCAGCCCCAGCATTTT.

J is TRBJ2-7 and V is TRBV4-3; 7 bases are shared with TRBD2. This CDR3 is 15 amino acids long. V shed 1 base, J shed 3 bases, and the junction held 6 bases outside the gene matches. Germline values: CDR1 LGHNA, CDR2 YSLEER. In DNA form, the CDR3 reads TGCGCCAGCAGCCAAGCAACTCAGCGGGGCTACGAGCAGTACTTC. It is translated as CASSQATQRGYEQYF.

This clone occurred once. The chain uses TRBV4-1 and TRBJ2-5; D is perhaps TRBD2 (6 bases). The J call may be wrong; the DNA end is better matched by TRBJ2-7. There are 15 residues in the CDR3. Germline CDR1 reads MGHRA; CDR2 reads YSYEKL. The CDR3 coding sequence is TGCGCCAGCAGCCAAGATCCTTCGGGAGACTACGAGCAGTACTTC. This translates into CASSQDPSGDYEQYF.

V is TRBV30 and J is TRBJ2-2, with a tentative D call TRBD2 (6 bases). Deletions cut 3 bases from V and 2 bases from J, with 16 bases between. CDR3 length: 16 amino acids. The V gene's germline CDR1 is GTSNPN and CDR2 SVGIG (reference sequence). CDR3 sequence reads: CAWRGSTRGNTGELFF. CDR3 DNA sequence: TGTGCCTGGAGAGGGTCGACTAGGGGTAACACCGGGGAGCTGTTTTTT.

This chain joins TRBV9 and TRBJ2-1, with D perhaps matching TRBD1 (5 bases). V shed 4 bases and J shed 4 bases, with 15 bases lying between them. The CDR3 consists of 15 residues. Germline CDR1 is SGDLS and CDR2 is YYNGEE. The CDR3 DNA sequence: TGTGCCAGCAGCCCCTCAGGGCTCGGATACAATGAGCAGTTCTTC. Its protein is CASSPSGLGYNEQFF. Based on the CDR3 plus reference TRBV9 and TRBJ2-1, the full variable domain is DSGVTQTPKHLITATGQRVTLRCSPRSGDLSVYWYQQSLDQGLQFLIQYYNGEERAKGNILERFSAQQFPDLHSELNLSSLELGDSALYFCASSPSGLGYNEQFFGPGTRLTVL.

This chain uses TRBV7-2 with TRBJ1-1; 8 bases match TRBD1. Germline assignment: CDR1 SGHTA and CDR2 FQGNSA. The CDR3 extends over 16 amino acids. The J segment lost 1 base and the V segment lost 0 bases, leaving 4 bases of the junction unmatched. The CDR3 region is CASSLAHGQGNTEAFF. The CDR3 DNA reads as TGTGCCAGCAGCTTAGCGCATGGACAGGGGAACACTGAAGCTTTCTTT.

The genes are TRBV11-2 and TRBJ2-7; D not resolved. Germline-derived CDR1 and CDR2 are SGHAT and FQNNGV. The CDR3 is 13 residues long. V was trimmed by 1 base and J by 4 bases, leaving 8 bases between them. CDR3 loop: CASSLVAVYEQYF. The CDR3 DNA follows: TGTGCCAGCAGCTTAGTGGCGGTTTACGAGCAGTACTTC.

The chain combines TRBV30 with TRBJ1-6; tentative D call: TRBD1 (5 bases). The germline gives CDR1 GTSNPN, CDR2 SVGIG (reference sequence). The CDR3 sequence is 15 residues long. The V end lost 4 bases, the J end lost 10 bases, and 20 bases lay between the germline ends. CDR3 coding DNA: TGTGCCTGGAAATGGGACGAGGGGAGGGACTCACCCCTCCACTTT. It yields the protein CAWKWDEGRDSPLHF.

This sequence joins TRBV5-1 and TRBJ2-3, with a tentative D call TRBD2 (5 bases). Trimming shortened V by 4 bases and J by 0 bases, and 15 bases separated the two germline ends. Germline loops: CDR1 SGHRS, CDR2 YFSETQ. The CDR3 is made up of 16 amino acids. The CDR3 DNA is TGCGCCAGCAGCCTGTCGAGCGGCTCTAGCACAGATACGCAGTATTTT. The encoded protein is CASSLSSGSSTDTQYF.

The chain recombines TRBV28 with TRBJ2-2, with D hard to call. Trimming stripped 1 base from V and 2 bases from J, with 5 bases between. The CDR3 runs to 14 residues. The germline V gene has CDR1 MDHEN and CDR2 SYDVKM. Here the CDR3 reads CASSLSGNTGELFF. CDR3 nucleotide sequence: TGTGCCAGCAGTTTATCCGGTAACACCGGGGAGCTGTTTTTT.

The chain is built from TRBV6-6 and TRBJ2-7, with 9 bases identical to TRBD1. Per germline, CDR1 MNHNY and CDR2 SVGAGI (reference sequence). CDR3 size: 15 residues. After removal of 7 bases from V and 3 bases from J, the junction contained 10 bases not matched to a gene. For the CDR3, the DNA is TGTGCCAGCAAAATACCGGGACAGGGAAACTACGAGCAGTACTTC. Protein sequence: CASKIPGQGNYEQYF.

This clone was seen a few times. CDR3 protein: CAWSPGGGVNIQYF. The DNA for the CDR3 is TGTGCCTGGAGTCCGGGGGGCGGGGTAAACATTCAGTACTTC. This chain uses TRBV30 with TRBJ2-4; weak D call: TRBD2 (7 bases). The CDR3 is 14 residues long. Germline CDR1 and CDR2: GTSNPN and SVGIG (reference sequence). V was shortened by 2 bases and J by 6 bases, with 14 bases between the two germline ends. Full variable domain (outside the CDR3, taken from reference TRBV30 and TRBJ2-4): SQTIHQWPATLVQPVGSPLSLECTVEGTSNPNLYWYRQAAGRGLQLLFYSVGIGQISSEVPQNLSASRPQDRQFILSSKKLLLSDSGFYLCAWSPGGGVNIQYFGAGTRLSVL.